This T cell receptor (beta chain) is from a study of T cells in Graves' hyperthyroidism and ophthalmopathy. Regions amplified from RNA transcripts were the TCR beta CDR3 regions. The HTBI primer set was used in a first-round RT-PCR of the TCR CDR3. Using its own MiXCR run on the multiplex PCR reads, TCRdb lists one record per CDR3 protein. The data contain 600,000 to 650,000 distinct CDR3 sequences, around 20% of them seen just once; the ten biggest clones take up under 35%. Uncontrolled infections, other autoimmune diseases, pregnancy or lactation led to exclusion of patients. Diagnoses were established using clinical symptoms, serum thyroxine and TRAb, thyroid ultrasound and orbital computed tomography. Study-level results: In the blood, most expanded thyroid clonotypes above 0.001 appeared as well.

CDR1 MGHRA and CDR2 YSYEKL come from the germline V gene. V lost 1 base to trimming and J lost 6 bases, with 6 bases between them. The CDR3 contains 13 residues. A note on this clonotype: Its specificity is unknown.

The sequenced sample consisted of blood. This receptor was obtained from a man aged 25 to 45 with Graves' ophthalmopathy. The rearrangement uses TRBV4-1 and TRBJ2-2; the D is unclear. Written as DNA, the CDR3 is TGCGCCAGCAGCCAAGGCTCTCCCGGGGAGCTGTTTTTT. It translates to CASSQGSPGELFF.